The 8 T cell receptor beta chains reported below all come from one sample, sequenced in a study of T cell responses to AZD1222 COVID-19 vaccine (dated by TCRdb to the early 2020s). The library was made by the immunoSEQ multiplex PCR assay. Not all clones reach the TCRdb copy of this immuneACCESS table, which keeps in-frame sequences only. Checked studies attribute under half of the gap to unresolved V genes and leave the rest unexplained. For this sample there are 85,000 to 130,000 clones; roughly 90% appear just once. The top ten clonotypes cover about 4.8% of the sample. The time point label on this specimen signifies: baseline before first vaccination. The sample consisted of peripheral blood, taken on day 0 of AZD1222 vaccination. The receptors were sampled from an adult in good health.

V is TRBV28 and J is TRBJ2-7, with D hard to call. This CDR3 contains 14 residues. Germline V CDR1 and CDR2: MDHEN, SYDVKM. Trimming stripped 3 bases from V and 2 bases from J, with 11 bases between. The CDR3: CASSLDGGAYEQYF. CDR3 nucleotide sequence: TGTGCCAGCAGTTTGGACGGTGGGGCCTACGAGCAGTACTTC.

The gene calls are TRBV5-8 and TRBJ1-6; D unresolved. The germline V gene has CDR1 SGHTS and CDR2 YDEGEE. The CDR3 runs to 14 residues. Deletions cut 2 bases from V and 10 bases from J, with 13 bases between. The DNA of the CDR3 is TGTGCCAGCAGCTTCGGTGAATGGCGATCACCCCTCCACTTT. Encoded protein: CASSFGEWRSPLHF.

The chain recombines TRBV7-7 with TRBJ2-2, with D possibly matching TRBD1 (5 bases). Germline lookup yields CDR1 SSHAT and CDR2 FNYEAQ (reference sequence). The length of the CDR3 is 12 residues. Trimming took off 3 bases at V and 7 bases at J, with 6 bases between the two ends. The CDR3 loop reads CASSFTGGELFF. CDR3 nucleotide sequence: TGTGCCAGCAGCTTTACAGGCGGGGAGCTGTTTTTT.

The chain uses TRBV7-3 and TRBJ1-1; no clear D. This CDR3 comprises 13 residues. Germline CDR1 reads SGHTA; CDR2 reads FQGTGA. V gave up 2 bases and J gave up 1 base, with 5 bases separating them. The DNA for the CDR3 is TGTGCCAGCAGCTTACACCCGAACACTGAAGCTTTCTTT. It is translated as CASSLHPNTEAFF.

This chain joins TRBV5-5 and TRBJ2-5, with TRBD2 matching 8 bases. This CDR3 is built from 17 residues. Trimming removed 4 bases from V and 5 bases from J; junction bases left unmatched: 16. CDR1 and CDR2 (germline): SGHKS, YYEKEE (reference sequence). The CDR3 DNA follows: TGTGCCAGCAGCCGTTTTGTGAGCGGGAGAGTAGGGGAGACCCAGTACTTC. It specifies CASSRFVSGRVGETQYF.

The chain recombines TRBV25-1 with TRBJ2-1; 14 bases are shared with TRBD2. Looked up from germline, CDR1 is MGHDK and CDR2 is SYGVNS. The CDR3 has 16 amino acids. V shed 4 bases, J shed 8 bases, and the junction held 7 bases outside the gene matches. The CDR3 loop reads CASSALGTSGSYEQFF. CDR3 DNA sequence: TGTGCCAGCAGTGCCCTTGGGACTAGCGGGAGCTATGAGCAGTTCTTC. Based on the CDR3 plus reference TRBV25-1 and TRBJ2-1, the full variable domain is EADIYQTPRYLVIGTGKKITLECSQTMGHDKMYWYQQDPGMELHLIHYSYGVNSTEKGDLSSESTVSRIRTEHFPLTLESARPSHTSQYLCASSALGTSGSYEQFFGPGTRLTVL.

The gene calls are TRBV5-8 and TRBJ2-3; D call uncertain. The V gene lost 4 bases and the J gene lost 5 bases, with 11 bases spanning the gap. Germline V lookup: CDR1 SGHTS, CDR2 YDEGEE. The CDR3 length is 13 residues. Here the CDR3 DNA reads TGTGCCAGCAGCCTTGGACCGGTAGATACGCAGTATTTT. Translated, it gives CASSLGPVDTQYF.

The V and J genes are TRBV12-3 or TRBV12-4 and TRBJ1-2; TRBD1 might be the D (5 bases). The CDR3 runs 11 residues. V was cut by 4 bases and J by 5 bases, with 5 bases left in between. CDR3 coding DNA: TGTGCCAGCAGTTGGGGGTATGGCTACACCTTC. Its protein product is CASSWGYGYTF.